The clone carrying this T cell receptor beta chain was counted a few times. What it recognizes is unknown. The sample comes from a study of cytomegalovirus exposure and HLA in healthy donors. Findings of the study overall: The study carried out a later analysis of TCR beta sequences. It associated approximately 17,000 of them with specific HLA alleles at a false discovery rate of 0.05. TCR beta V- and J-gene trimming, according to a later analysis, was linked to a missense DCLRE1C variant.

CDR1 is ENHRY and CDR2 is SYGVKD in the germline V gene. Trimming removed 7 bases from V and 3 bases from J, with 6 bases in between. The CDR3 sequence is 12 residues long. PCR involved 60 Vbeta and 13 Jbeta primers. The data were produced by immunoSEQ multiplex PCR, yet TCRdb's version contains in-frame clones alone and is incomplete. The sample has under 200,000 clones, around 72% seen once. This TCR was recovered from a man aged 18 to 29 in good health and CMV-seronegative. This chain links TRBV10-3 with TRBJ2-2; possibly TRBD2 for D (5 bases). Source material: PBMCs. CDR3 in DNA: TGTGCCATCACGGAGGACACCGGGGAGCTGTTTTTT. It is translated as CAITEDTGELFF.